These 11 T cell receptor beta chains were sequenced from one sample in a study of cytomegalovirus exposure and HLA in healthy donors. Measured with immunoSEQ multiplex PCR; TCRdb has only the in-frame clones, and not every one. This sample has more than 110,000 clones; around four fifths occur once, and the top ten carry 1.4%. The specimen was PBMCs. The receptor source for this set is a woman under 40 in good health and CMV-seronegative.

In its sample, this clone was seen a few times. The V gene is TRBV5-1, the J gene TRBJ2-5; D is perhaps TRBD2 (6 bases). CDR1 is SGHRS and CDR2 is YFSETQ in the germline V gene. This CDR3 comprises 15 residues. V lost 4 bases, J lost 4 bases, and 17 bases lay in between. The CDR3 loop is CASSPTGTLRETQYF. The CDR3, as DNA: TGCGCCAGCAGCCCCACCGGGACTTTACGAGAGACCCAGTACTTC.

The chain links TRBV4-1 to TRBJ2-5; 10 bases are a match to TRBD2. This CDR3 is built from 19 residues. Trimming at V came to 3 bases and at J to 3 bases, leaving 16 bases not matched to a gene. CDR1 and CDR2 from the germline V gene are MGHRA and YSYEKL. The CDR3 sequence: CASSHLASGGSGYKETQYF. CDR3 nucleotide sequence: TGCGCCAGCAGCCACTTGGCTAGCGGGGGCTCTGGGTATAAAGAGACCCAGTACTTC.

This sequence joins TRBV6-1 and TRBJ1-1, with TRBD1 identical over 9 bases. The germline CDR1 and CDR2 sequences are MNHNS and SASEGT. The V and J ends lost 0 bases and 5 bases, in that order; junction bases with no gene match: 7. CDR3 length: 16 amino acids. CDR3 protein: CASSEARRQGGTEAFF. In DNA form, the CDR3 reads TGTGCCAGCAGTGAAGCGCGGAGACAGGGGGGTACTGAAGCTTTCTTT.

This clone turned up a few times. The chain combines TRBV19 with TRBJ1-2, with D uncertain. The V gene lost 5 bases and the J gene lost 1 base, with 8 bases spanning the gap. The CDR3 consists of 13 residues. Germline values: CDR1 LNHDA, CDR2 SQIVND (reference sequence). CDR3 residues: CASSVQHNYGYTF. DNA for the CDR3: TGTGCCAGTAGTGTACAGCATAACTATGGCTACACCTTC.

Comments on this clone: Its ends do not fully match the called genes, so a read error is possible. This sequence joins TRBV11-2 and TRBJ1-6, with D unclear. CDR3 length: 15 residues. Germline-derived CDR1 and CDR2 are SGHAT and FQNNGV. CDR3 sequence reads: CASSLGSSDNSPLHF. The CDR3, as DNA: TGTGCCAGCAGCTTGGGGAGCTCCGATAATTCACCCCTCCACTTT.

J is TRBJ2-7 and V is TRBV7-2; 15 nucleotides match TRBD2. This CDR3 comprises 16 residues. Germline CDR1 and CDR2: SGHTA and FQGNSA. V shed 1 base and J 4 bases; nucleotides not matched to a gene: 2. DNA for the CDR3: TGTGCCAGCAGCTTAGTTGGGACTAGCGGGGGGTACGAGCAGTACTTC. Translated: CASSLVGTSGGYEQYF.

This clone ranks as medium-sized. The chain uses TRBV7-8 and TRBJ1-6, with D unclear. This CDR3 is 14 amino acids long. Between the trimmed V and J ends, which lost 7 bases and 6 bases, there was a span of 13 bases. Germline values: CDR1 SGHVS, CDR2 FQNEAQ. CDR3 sequence: CASTQKSGNSPLHF. In DNA form, the CDR3 reads TGTGCCAGCACCCAAAAATCGGGTAATTCACCCCTCCACTTT.

The gene calls are TRBV9 and TRBJ1-1; 10 bases are a match to TRBD1. Germline V gene sequence: CDR1 SGDLS, CDR2 YYNGEE. CDR3 length: 15 residues. J lost 1 base, V lost 4 bases, and 4 bases had no gene match. The CDR3, as DNA: TGTGCCAGCAGCACGGGACAGGGGAGGAACACTGAAGCTTTCTTT. This codes for CASSTGQGRNTEAFF. The variable domain in full, completed from reference TRBV9 and TRBJ1-1, reads DSGVTQTPKHLITATGQRVTLRCSPRSGDLSVYWYQQSLDQGLQFLIQYYNGEERAKGNILERFSAQQFPDLHSELNLSSLELGDSALYFCASSTGQGRNTEAFFGQGTRLTVV.

This chain connects TRBV9 to TRBJ2-4, with a tentative D call TRBD2 (5 bases). Per the germline V gene, CDR1 is SGDLS and CDR2 is YYNGEE. V shed 0 bases and J shed 5 bases, with 18 bases lying between them. The CDR3 is 17 amino acids. In DNA form, the CDR3 reads TGTGCCAGCAGCGTAGCGATAAACCAGGCGGGTGAAAACATTCAGTACTTC. It codes for CASSVAINQAGENIQYF.

The sample holds a few counts of this clone. The chain combines TRBV18 with TRBJ1-4; 10 positions match TRBD1. J lost 6 bases, V lost 1 base, and 8 bases had no gene match. Germline CDR1 reads KGHSH; CDR2 reads LQKENI. This CDR3 is built from 17 residues. The CDR3 region has the DNA TGTGCCAGCTCACCACAGGACCTCGGGACAGGGGATGAAAAACTGTTTTTT. This sequence encodes CASSPQDLGTGDEKLFF.

Comment on this clone: One junction end does not reproduce the germline sequence, and a read error may be involved. The chain combines TRBV6-4 with TRBJ1-1; no clear D gene. CDR3 length: 12 residues. Per the germline V gene, CDR1 is MRHNA and CDR2 is SNTAGT. The CDR3 region has the DNA TGTGCCAGCAGTGACGGCGGCAGCAGATATTCCTTT. Its protein product is CASSDGGSRYSF.